The subject of this entry is one T cell receptor beta chain. This specimen comes from a study of OX40 agonist ivuxolimab in advanced cancers. Here immunoSEQ multiplex PCR was the method, and the copy in TCRdb shows in-frame clones only, minus some. Among just under 85,000 clones listed, approximately 88% were seen once. The sequenced sample was CD4+ or CD8+ T cells sorted from blood, obtained in a trial of the OX40 agonist ivuxolimab. This TCR derives from an adult with an advanced solid tumor such as melanoma, head and neck, liver or kidney cancer.

CDR3 sequence: CASSQETLGTGGIYEQYF. The CDR3 DNA follows: TGTGCCAGCAGCCAAGAAACTCTCGGGACAGGGGGCATCTACGAGCAGTACTTC. This chain uses TRBV4-2 with TRBJ2-7; 12 bases match TRBD1. Germline V gene lookup returns CDR1 LGHNA and CDR2 YNFKEQ. V was clipped by 0 bases and J by 3 bases; unmatched bases: 9. There are 18 residues in the CDR3.